This T cell receptor (beta chain) is drawn from a study of shared clonotypes between healthy human individuals. The study's findings and limits: Clonotype sharing across donors was expected to vary with sequencing depth. Only blood was sampled; tissue repertoires likely differ.

As regards this clone: Its antigen is not known.

Spread over ten immunoSEQ deep assay plates, unsorted PBMC DNA underwent sequencing. The table came from immunoSEQ multiplex PCR; TCRdb's copy has only in-frame clones and leaves some out. The data contain about 480,000 clones, roughly 85% of them singletons. CDR3 length: 14 residues. The germline V gene encodes CDR1 MNHNS and CDR2 SASEGT. V was clipped by 7 bases and J by 3 bases; unmatched bases: 5. The chain combines TRBV6-1 with TRBJ1-5; 8 bases line up with TRBD1. The clonotype originates from a middle-aged woman in good health. Some clones in this sample may be carry-over from other donors' samples. Sequenced material: PBMCs. CDR3 residues: CASNRDRHNQPQHF. DNA for the CDR3: TGTGCCAGCAACAGGGACAGGCACAATCAGCCCCAGCATTTT.